The rows below give T cell receptor beta chains drawn from one sample of a study of monozygotic twins with cystic fibrosis. Sequenced by immunoSEQ multiplex PCR; TCRdb stores in-frame clones only, minus some. The sample holds around 27,000 clones, about 96% seen once. Sequencing was carried out using blood. The receptor set was obtained from a girl aged 2-10 years with cystic fibrosis. Both conserved end residues are part of each CDR3. The D gene is left open where the match is weak. The size of a clone is reported for some rows only, either as once, few or many, or as a class for expanded clones.

V	J	D	size	DNA	CDR3
TRBV28	TRBJ1-5	NA	NA	TGTGCCAGCAGTTTATACTCGTGGTTGTGGGGACGGATTAATTCAGGGCGTCAGCCCCAGCATTTT	CASSLYSWLWGRINSGRQPQHF
TRBV6-5	TRBJ1-1	NA	NA	TGTGCCAGCAGTTACGCCGGGGGACTCTTCACTGAAGCTTTCTTT	CASSYAGGLFTEAFF
TRBV19	TRBJ2-2	NA	NA	TGTGCCAGTAGTGGACAATTCGGGGAGCTGTTTTTT	CASSGQFGELFF
TRBV28	TRBJ2-3	NA	NA	TGTGCCAGCAGTCGTTCTCAGACAGGCCCAGATACGCAGTATTTT	CASSRSQTGPDTQYF
TRBV5-8	TRBJ2-4	NA	NA	TGTGCCAGCAGCTTGAGACTGGGGCTAGTCCCCCTAGCCAAAAACATTCAGTACTTC	CASSLRLGLVPLAKNIQYF
TRBV10-3	TRBJ2-3	NA	NA	TGTGCCATCAGTAAGCCGCCGGGGGAAGGGACAGATACGCAGTATTTT	CAISKPPGEGTDTQYF
TRBV6-1	TRBJ2-7	TRBD1	NA	TGTGCCAGCAGTGAAGGGGACAGCTCCTACGAGCAGTACTTC	CASSEGDSSYEQYF
TRBV4-1	TRBJ1-2	NA	NA	TGCGCCAGCAGCCAAGATCGGGTGATACAGGGCGCCTATGGCTACACCTTC	CASSQDRVIQGAYGYTF
TRBV28	TRBJ2-1	NA	NA	TGTGCCAGCACCCTCAGGAGCTCCTACAATGAGCAGTTCTTC	CASTLRSSYNEQFF
TRBV7-3	TRBJ2-7	TRBD2	NA	TGTGCCAGCAGCTTCCCCCTCCCCGGGACTAGCGGGTACGAGCAGTACTTC	CASSFPLPGTSGYEQYF
TRBV4-1	TRBJ2-7	TRBD2	NA	TGCGCCAGCAGCCAGTCCAGCGGGATCCTCTACGAGCAGTACTTC	CASSQSSGILYEQYF
TRBV19	TRBJ1-2	NA	once	TGTGCCAGTAGTAACGCCACAAGGTATGGCTACACCTTC	CASSNATRYGYTF
TRBV5-1	TRBJ2-1	NA	NA	TGCGCCAGCAGCTCGGGGGCTTTAAGCTCCTACAATGAGCAGTTCTTC	CASSSGALSSYNEQFF
TRBV5-6	TRBJ2-3	TRBD2	NA	TGTGCCAGCACCCCCCCGGGACTACCCGAGGATACGCAGTATTTT	CASTPPGLPEDTQYF
TRBV28	TRBJ2-1	NA	NA	TGTGCCAGCAGTTTGATTACCAATGAGCAGTTCTTC	CASSLITNEQFF
TRBV30	TRBJ2-1	TRBD2	NA	TGTGCCTGTTGGGCGGGAGCCGCACTCGGGGAGCAGTTCTTC	CACWAGAALGEQFF
TRBV7-6	TRBJ2-1	NA	NA	TGTGCCAGCAGCTTAGCTTCCCGGCGTGAGCAGTTCTTC	CASSLASRREQFF
TRBV30	TRBJ2-2	NA	NA	TGTGCCTGGGACCGGGACACCAACACCGGGGAGCTGTTTTTT	CAWDRDTNTGELFF
TRBV18	TRBJ2-5	TRBD2	NA	TGTGCCAGCTCACCAATGAGCGGGAGGGCCGGGGAGACCCAGTACTTC	CASSPMSGRAGETQYF
TRBV27	TRBJ2-7	NA	NA	TGTGCCAGCAGATTGGGGGTGGGGGCAGCTTACGAGCAGTACTTC	CASRLGVGAAYEQYF
TRBV2	TRBJ2-7	TRBD1	NA	TGTGCCAGCAGCCCCCGGACAGGGGGCCACGAGCAGTACTTC	CASSPRTGGHEQYF
TRBV5-4	TRBJ2-7	NA	medium-sized	TGTGCCAGCAGCTCGGAGGGACTGAGCTCCTACGAGCAGTACTTC	CASSSEGLSSYEQYF
TRBV27	TRBJ2-7	NA	NA	TGTGCCAGCAGTTTATCGAGCGGCCCCATCTACGAGCAGTACTTC	CASSLSSGPIYEQYF
TRBV28	TRBJ1-4	TRBD1	NA	TGTGCCAGCAGGCCGGACAGGGGTACTAATGAAAAACTGTTTTTT	CASRPDRGTNEKLFF
TRBV15	TRBJ1-5	NA	NA	TGTGCCACCAGTTCTTCTACACTAAGACAGGCCCAGCATTTT	CATSSSTLRQAQHF
TRBV5-1	TRBJ2-7	TRBD1	NA	TGCGCCAGCACCCTCCGGGACAGGACCTACGAGCAGTACTTC	CASTLRDRTYEQYF
TRBV18	TRBJ2-5	NA	once	TGTGCCAGCTCACCATCCCACAGGCAAGAGACCCAGTACTTC	CASSPSHRQETQYF
TRBV5-6	TRBJ2-3	TRBD2	NA	TGTGCCAGCAGCTTGATTACGCTAGCGGGAAACACAGATACGCAGTATTTT	CASSLITLAGNTDTQYF
TRBV2	TRBJ1-2	NA	once	TGTGCCAGCAGTTTACAGGGAAATGGCTACACCTTC	CASSLQGNGYTF
TRBV5-4	TRBJ2-1	TRBD1	NA	TGTGCCAGCAGCCCACCCCGGACGGGACAGGTTTTCAATGAGCAGTTCTTC	CASSPPRTGQVFNEQFF
TRBV6-5	TRBJ1-5	NA	NA	TGTGCCAGCGGTGAATCGGCGGGTCAGCCCCAGCATTTT	CASGESAGQPQHF
TRBV2	TRBJ1-3	NA	NA	TGTGCCAGCAGTTTGAGGTCCGGGGACTTTAGCACCATATATTTT	CASSLRSGDFSTIYF